Listed below are T cell receptor beta chains from one sample, sequenced in a study of spatial heterogeneity in lung cancer. TCRdb ran MiXCR on the 5' RACE reads and lists one entry per CDR3 protein. The sample has about 86,000 distinct CDR3 sequences, roughly 12% seen once. Sequences were derived from PBMCs, sampled at surgery. These receptors were taken from a male donor with early-stage non-small cell lung cancer. CDR3s include the opening cysteine and the closing phenylalanine or tryptophan. D genes are given only for firm matches. The size entry is marked missing in some rows and otherwise reads once, few, many or a size class.

NA	once	TRBV4-2	TRBJ2-5	TGTGCCAGCAGCCAAGATTCCCCGTGGGGTGAGCAAGAGACCCAGTACTTC	CASSQDSPWGEQETQYF
TRBD2	many	TRBV7-6	TRBJ2-1	TGTGCCAGCAGCTTAGGGGGGACTAGCGGGAATGAGCAGTTCTTC	CASSLGGTSGNEQFF
NA	NA	TRBV20-1	TRBJ2-1	TGCAGTGCTAGTAGCATTGACAATGAGCAGTTCTTC	CSASSIDNEQFF
NA	NA	TRBV19	TRBJ2-5	TGTGCCAGTAGTGAAAGACAGGACCGGTTAGAGACCCAGTACTTC	CASSERQDRLETQYF
NA	few	TRBV20-1	TRBJ2-3	TGCAGTGCTAGGGGTTGGCAACGAGGAGCAGATACGCAGTATTTT	CSARGWQRGADTQYF
TRBD2	NA	TRBV6-6	TRBJ2-5	TGTGCCAGCAGTTATGGGAGGCGGGGGGGTACCCAAGAGACCCAGTACTTC	CASSYGRRGGTQETQYF
NA	once	TRBV9	TRBJ2-7	TGTGCCAGCAGCCCCACGGGTGATCCCTACGAGCAGTACTTC	CASSPTGDPYEQYF
NA	NA	TRBV5-8	TRBJ2-7	TGTGCCAGCAGCACAGGGACTTTCACCATTCCCAACGAGCAGTACTTC	CASSTGTFTIPNEQYF
TRBD1	many	TRBV7-9	TRBJ1-3	TGTGCCAGCAGCTTCACCGACAGGGGGACTGGAAACACCATATATTTT	CASSFTDRGTGNTIYF
TRBD1	few	TRBV30	TRBJ1-3	TGTGCCTGGAGTATCGGACAGGGAAGAAGAAACACCATATATTTT	CAWSIGQGRRNTIYF
NA	few	TRBV18	TRBJ1-1	TGTGCCAGCTCAACATACAAGAACACTGAAGCTTTCTTT	CASSTYKNTEAFF
TRBD2	NA	TRBV12-3/TRBV12-4	TRBJ2-2	TGTGCCAGCAGTGAGCGGGGGCCTAACACCGGGGAGCTGTTTTTT	CASSERGPNTGELFF
NA	few	TRBV7-2	TRBJ2-7	TGTGCCAGCAGCTTAAACAGAGCCTACGAGCAGTACTTC	CASSLNRAYEQYF
NA	NA	TRBV5-1	TRBJ1-1	TGCGCCAGCAGCTTGGTTACAGGGATGAGCACTGAAGCTTTCTTT	CASSLVTGMSTEAFF
TRBD1	few	TRBV20-1	TRBJ1-1	TGCAGTGCACCCCCAGGGGGCGGAACTGAAGCTTTCTTT	CSAPPGGGTEAFF
TRBD2	few	TRBV2	TRBJ2-5	TGTGCCAGCAGGGGACTAGCGGTACAAGAGACCCAGTACTTC	CASRGLAVQETQYF
TRBD1	NA	TRBV7-9	TRBJ2-5	TGTGCCAGCAGCAGACAGGGGGAAAAGACCCAGTACTTC	CASSRQGEKTQYF
TRBD1	few	TRBV19	TRBJ2-2	TGTGCCAGTAGGGGGACAGGGGAAACCGGGGAGCTGTTTTTT	CASRGTGETGELFF
NA	NA	TRBV24-1	TRBJ2-1	TGTGCCACCAGTGATTTTAAGGAGGGTGAGCAGTTCTTC	CATSDFKEGEQFF
TRBD2	NA	TRBV30	TRBJ2-2	TGTGCCTGGAGTGAGGCGGGAGGGCCCACCGGGGAGCTGTTTTTT	CAWSEAGGPTGELFF
TRBD2	NA	TRBV19	TRBJ2-5	TGTGCCAGTGGCGCGGGGGGGAGCGGGAGAAAGACCCAGTACTTC	CASGAGGSGRKTQYF
NA	few	TRBV19	TRBJ1-5	TGTGCCAGTAGTATAGATCGGGCTCAGCCCCAGCATTTT	CASSIDRAQPQHF
TRBD2	NA	TRBV3-1	TRBJ2-1	TGTGCCAGTTTCGGACTAGCCCCCTACAATGAGCAGTTCTTC	CASFGLAPYNEQFF
NA	many	TRBV2	TRBJ2-2	TGTGCCAGCAGTGAAGACGGTTCTGACACCGGGGAGCTGTTTTTT	CASSEDGSDTGELFF
NA	NA	TRBV12-3/TRBV12-4	TRBJ2-1	TGTGCCAGCAGCGAGGGGGGAAGTGGCTACAATGAGCAGTTATTC	CASSEGGSGYNEQLF
NA	NA	TRBV5-1	TRBJ1-1	TGCGCCAGCAGCCCCTCGGGCGGGGGCGGGTGGACTGAAGCTTTCTTT	CASSPSGGGGWTEAFF
NA	NA	TRBV3-1	TRBJ1-2	TGTGCCAGCAGCCAAGACCTTCTTAACGGGGCAAACTATGGCTACACCTTC	CASSQDLLNGANYGYTF
NA	few	TRBV2	TRBJ2-5	TGTGCCAGCAGTGAGCAGAAATACCAAGAGACCCAGTACTTC	CASSEQKYQETQYF